A selection of T cell receptor beta chains follows, all from one sample in a study of T cell changes during pregnancy in multiple sclerosis. Some clones are missing from TCRdb's copy, which holds only in-frame ones; the method was immunoSEQ multiplex PCR. Of over 90,000 clones listed, 75% to 95% were seen once; the top ten hold approximately 0.99%. Specimen: peripheral blood, collected before pregnancy. The receptors shown here come from a female donor with multiple sclerosis, enrolled in a pregnancy study. Both conserved end residues are trimmed from each CDR3. Fields, in order: V gene, CDR3 protein.

V gene: TRBV5-4
CDR3 protein: ASSLELAGGPAIDTGELF

V gene: TRBV4-2
CDR3 protein: ASSQLVASYGDEQF

V gene: TRBV7-5
CDR3 protein: VRSCSRDRGPSFADTQY

V gene: TRBV5-1
CDR3 protein: ASSLTENEQF

V gene: TRBV4-1
CDR3 protein: ASSQERATHIYNEQF

V gene: TRBV19
CDR3 protein: ASSFAGIMGNTIY

V gene: TRBV6-5
CDR3 protein: ASSSLLGGTDTQY

V gene: TRBV5-1
CDR3 protein: ASSLAGDGNTIY

V gene: TRBV7-9
CDR3 protein: ASSLEGSRTEAF

V gene: TRBV30
CDR3 protein: AWRSRGSYEQY

V gene: TRBV11-2
CDR3 protein: ASSPTGLAVSTDTQY

V gene: TRBV2
CDR3 protein: ASNIMWGVKGNEQF

V gene: TRBV18
CDR3 protein: ASSPPRQGVHTQY

V gene: TRBV16
CDR3 protein: ASSQDRPRGQF

V gene: TRBV5-1
CDR3 protein: ASSLELALSEQY

V gene: TRBV18
CDR3 protein: ASSPATQGVSGNTIY

V gene: TRBV9
CDR3 protein: ASSVAPINTGELF

V gene: TRBV2
CDR3 protein: ASSGGREEKLF

V gene: TRBV7-9
CDR3 protein: ASSLGTYGQETQY

V gene: TRBV5-5
CDR3 protein: ASSRAGQGVYGYT

V gene: TRBV10-3
CDR3 protein: AISETPGTEAF

V gene: TRBV6-6
CDR3 protein: ASSYVREIRTEAF

V gene: TRBV2
CDR3 protein: ASSADRGTGELF

V gene: TRBV4-1
CDR3 protein: ASSQDQRSYNEQF

V gene: TRBV28
CDR3 protein: ASSFAGWSSYEQY

V gene: TRBV19
CDR3 protein: ASSSRGDTGELF

V gene: TRBV28
CDR3 protein: ASSSSSGRQETQY

V gene: TRBV10-1
CDR3 protein: ASRQGAVYEQY

V gene: TRBV5-4
CDR3 protein: ASSPGLAGGSGVRQTQY